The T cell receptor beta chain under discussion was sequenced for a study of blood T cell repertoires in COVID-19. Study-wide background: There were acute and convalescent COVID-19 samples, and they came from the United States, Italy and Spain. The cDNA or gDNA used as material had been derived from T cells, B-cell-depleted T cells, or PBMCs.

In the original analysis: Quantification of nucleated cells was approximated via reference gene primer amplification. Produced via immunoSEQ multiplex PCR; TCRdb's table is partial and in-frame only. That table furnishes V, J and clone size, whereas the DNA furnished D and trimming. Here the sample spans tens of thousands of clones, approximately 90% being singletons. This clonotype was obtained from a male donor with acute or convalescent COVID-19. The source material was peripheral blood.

For the CDR3, the DNA is TGTGCCAGCAGCTTAGCGGGGGCAGGGGTTAATCAGCCCCAGCATTTT. Encoded protein: CASSLAGAGVNQPQHF. V usage is TRBV7-2 and J usage is TRBJ1-5, with D maybe TRBD1 (6 bases). The CDR3 consists of 16 residues. V gave up 0 bases and J gave up 4 bases, with 13 bases separating them. The V gene's germline CDR1 is SGHTA and CDR2 FQGNSA.